The source of this TCR beta chain is a study of cytomegalovirus exposure and HLA in healthy donors. Study findings and constraints: The likely explanation for a cluster of highly shared sequence variants was sequencing artifact. Later analysis found that TCR beta chains associated with HLA were more clonally expanded than other, equally common chains. Among donors in an Asian-associated ancestry cluster, a later analysis reportedly found fewer N-insertions than the roughly 700-donor mean. Later analysis associated a missense DCLRE1C variant with TCR beta V- and J-gene trimming.

Both 60 Vbeta primers and 13 Jbeta primers went into the PCR. The method was immunoSEQ multiplex PCR; TCRdb's version includes in-frame clones alone and lacks a portion of them. Here the sample spans about 160,000 clones, roughly 74% being singletons. Of note for this clone: Its cognate antigen is unknown.

From germline, CDR1 is SNHLY and CDR2 FYNNEI. Deletions cut 6 bases from V and 1 base from J, with 12 bases between. The CDR3 covers 15 residues. The V call is TRBV2, the J call TRBJ2-2; a possible D gene is TRBD2 (6 bases). Sequencing input: PBMCs. This receptor was obtained from a male donor in good health and CMV-seronegative. The chain's CDR3 is CASRAGLLNTGELFF. CDR3 DNA sequence: TGTGCCAGCAGGGCGGGACTTCTGAACACCGGGGAGCTGTTTTTT. Variable domain in full (rest from reference TRBV2 and TRBJ2-2): EPEVTQTPSHQVTQMGQEVILRCVPISNHLYFYWYRQILGQKVEFLVSFYNNEISEKSEIFDDQFSVERPDGSNFTLKIRSTKLEDSAMYFCASRAGLLNTGELFFGEGSRLTVL.